The next 8 T cell receptor beta chains were all read from a single sample in a study of OX40 agonist ivuxolimab in advanced cancers. The assay was immunoSEQ multiplex PCR, and TCRdb's table has in-frame clones only and misses some. The sample consists of around 63,000 clones, over 75% of them appearing once. This specimen consisted of CD4+ or CD8+ T cells sorted from blood, obtained in a trial of the OX40 agonist ivuxolimab. The receptors stem from an adult with an advanced solid tumor such as melanoma, head and neck, liver or kidney cancer.

This clone is labeled medium-sized. This chain connects TRBV11-1 to TRBJ2-5; TRBD2 is a possible D gene (5 bases). The V and J ends lost 6 bases and 5 bases respectively, with 7 bases between them. Germline loops: CDR1 SGHAT, CDR2 FQDESV (reference sequence). The CDR3 loop spans 11 amino acids. The CDR3 reads CASSSGETQYF. DNA for the CDR3: TGTGCCAGCAGTTCGGGGGAGACCCAGTACTTC.

The rearrangement links TRBV2 to TRBJ2-3, with 7 bases that match TRBD1. Trimming at V came to 6 bases and at J to 3 bases, leaving 9 bases not matched to a gene. CDR1 is SNHLY and CDR2 is FYNNEI in the germline V gene. This CDR3 comprises 15 residues. This chain's CDR3 is CASSRPGQQTDTQYF. CDR3 coding DNA: TGTGCCAGCAGCCGGCCGGGACAGCAGACAGATACGCAGTATTTT.

This chain uses TRBV5-6 with TRBJ1-2, with D possibly TRBD1 on 5 matching bases. Trimming left V 4 bases short and J 5 bases short, with 21 bases between. This CDR3 spans 16 amino acids. Per the germline V gene, CDR1 is SGHDT and CDR2 is YYEEEE. CDR3 nucleotides: TGTGCCAGCAGCCAGATATTACCGTCCGGGGGGTATGGCTACACCTTC. Encoded protein: CASSQILPSGGYGYTF.

The genes are TRBV11-2 and TRBJ1-1; D not resolved. The CDR3 length is 12 residues. Germline CDR1 reads SGHAT; CDR2 reads FQNNGV. Trimming cost V 5 bases and J 6 bases, with 10 bases left between them. The CDR3, as DNA: TGTGCCAGCAGCCCACAGTTCTCTGAAGCTTTCTTT. Translation: CASSPQFSEAFF.

The rearrangement joins TRBV4-2 to TRBJ1-2; no definite D call. This CDR3 contains 14 residues. The germline V gene has CDR1 LGHNA and CDR2 YNFKEQ. Trimming removed 0 bases from V and 8 bases from J, with 13 bases in between. The CDR3 sequence: CASSQDGESEGYTF. CDR3 DNA sequence: TGTGCCAGCAGCCAAGATGGCGAAAGTGAGGGCTACACCTTC.

This chain uses TRBV27 with TRBJ1-2; 7 bases agree with TRBD1. Germline V gene data show CDR1 as MNHEY and CDR2 as SMNVEV (reference sequence). Unmatched junction bases numbered 7, after V lost 0 bases and J lost 3 bases. The CDR3 consists of 16 residues. Written as DNA, the CDR3 is TGTGCCAGCAGTTTATCTGGGCAGGGGGTCTACTATGGCTACACCTTC. Translation: CASSLSGQGVYYGYTF.

This chain connects TRBV28 to TRBJ2-7; TRBD2 matches 11 bases. The CDR3 contains 17 residues. The V and J ends lost 1 base and 0 bases, in that order; junction bases with no gene match: 5. CDR1 is MDHEN and CDR2 is SYDVKM in the germline V gene. The CDR3 reads CASSLFRLAGTSYEQYF. CDR3 DNA sequence: TGTGCCAGCAGTTTATTCCGACTAGCGGGGACCTCCTACGAGCAGTACTTC. Drawing the rest from reference TRBV28 and TRBJ2-7, the complete variable domain is DVKVTQSSRYLVKRTGEKVFLECVQDMDHENMFWYRQDPGLGLRLIYFSYDVKMKEKGDIPEGYSVSREKKERFSLILESASTNQTSMYLCASSLFRLAGTSYEQYFGPGTRLTVT.

The rearrangement uses TRBV4-2 and TRBJ2-7; D may be TRBD2 (7 bases). V was pared by 0 bases and J by 2 bases, with 11 bases between. Germline CDR1 is LGHNA and CDR2 is YNFKEQ. This CDR3 region has 15 residues. DNA for the CDR3: TGTGCCAGCAGCCAAGATGGGGGGGACACCTACGAGCAGTACTTC. Translated, it gives CASSQDGGDTYEQYF.